A selection of T cell receptor beta chains follows, all from one sample in a study of blood T cells in healthy people across ages. TCRdb ran MiXCR on the 5' RACE reads and lists one entry per CDR3 protein. The sample yields around 2 million distinct CDR3 sequences, about 39% seen once. Sequenced sample: blood. The receptors come from a human donor in good health. The CDR3 runs from the conserved cysteine through the conserved F or W. A D gene is named only where the DNA matches it firmly. Expanded clones get a size class; other rows say once, few or many, or leave the size out.

D gene: NA
V gene: TRBV11-3
J gene: TRBJ1-2
clone size: NA
CDR3 DNA: TGTGCCAGCAGCTTGCCCCAGGAACGTGCTCAGGGGATTGGATGTGGCTGCACCTTC
CDR3 protein: CASSLPQERAQGIGCGCTF

D gene: NA
V gene: TRBV18
J gene: TRBJ2-6
clone size: few
CDR3 DNA: TGTGCCAGCTCACCCCCATTTGGGACGCATGGGGCCAACGTCCTGACTTTC
CDR3 protein: CASSPPFGTHGANVLTF

D gene: TRBD1
V gene: TRBV20-1
J gene: TRBJ1-2
clone size: NA
CDR3 DNA: TGCAGTGCTAGGGGGGACAGAAATAACTATGGCTACACCTTC
CDR3 protein: CSARGDRNNYGYTF

D gene: NA
V gene: TRBV28
J gene: TRBJ1-1
clone size: NA
CDR3 DNA: TGTGCCAGCAGGGTGGGGAACGCTGAAGCTTTCTTT
CDR3 protein: CASRVGNAEAFF

D gene: NA
V gene: TRBV13
J gene: TRBJ2-7
clone size: NA
CDR3 DNA: TGTGCCAGCGGAGAATATGGGGCTTTGGTCCACGAGCAGTACTTC
CDR3 protein: CASGEYGALVHEQYF

D gene: NA
V gene: TRBV28
J gene: TRBJ2-5
clone size: NA
CDR3 DNA: TGTGCCGGCAGAGGTTTTGAGACCCAGTACTTC
CDR3 protein: CAGRGFETQYF

D gene: NA
V gene: TRBV5-5
J gene: TRBJ1-2
clone size: few
CDR3 DNA: TGTGCCAGCAGCTTTAAGTATTTAGGGATCCAGGGCTATGGCTACACCTTC
CDR3 protein: CASSFKYLGIQGYGYTF

D gene: TRBD1
V gene: TRBV5-1
J gene: TRBJ2-3
clone size: NA
CDR3 DNA: TGCGCCAGCAGCTGGACAGGGGTGAGGGATACGCAGTATTTT
CDR3 protein: CASSWTGVRDTQYF

D gene: NA
V gene: TRBV2
J gene: TRBJ2-7
clone size: NA
CDR3 DNA: TGTGCCAGCAGTGATGCCGACTACGAGCAGTACTTC
CDR3 protein: CASSDADYEQYF

D gene: TRBD2
V gene: TRBV10-3
J gene: TRBJ2-7
clone size: NA
CDR3 DNA: TGTGCCAACAGCCCTCCGGGGGGTCCCTACGAGCAGTACTTC
CDR3 protein: CANSPPGGPYEQYF

D gene: TRBD2
V gene: TRBV7-9
J gene: TRBJ2-3
clone size: NA
CDR3 DNA: TGTGCCAGCAGCTTACACGGGGGGGCGTTTGGCACAGATACGCAGTATTTT
CDR3 protein: CASSLHGGAFGTDTQYF

D gene: NA
V gene: TRBV5-5
J gene: TRBJ1-1
clone size: NA
CDR3 DNA: TGTGCCAGCAGCTCAGGACCGTACACTGAAGCTTTCTTT
CDR3 protein: CASSSGPYTEAFF

D gene: NA
V gene: TRBV4-2
J gene: TRBJ2-2
clone size: few
CDR3 DNA: TGTGCCAGCAGCCAAGCAGGGGACACCGGGGAGCTGTTTTTT
CDR3 protein: CASSQAGDTGELFF

D gene: TRBD2
V gene: TRBV4-1
J gene: TRBJ2-7
clone size: NA
CDR3 DNA: TGCGCCAGCAGCCAAGATCCACTAGCGGGGGGTATGTCCTACGAGCAGTACTTC
CDR3 protein: CASSQDPLAGGMSYEQYF

D gene: NA
V gene: TRBV11-2
J gene: TRBJ2-1
clone size: NA
CDR3 DNA: TGTGCCAGCAGTTCAACTTATGACGTAACCAATGAGCAGTTCTTC
CDR3 protein: CASSSTYDVTNEQFF

D gene: NA
V gene: TRBV6-5
J gene: TRBJ2-5
clone size: NA
CDR3 DNA: TGTGCCAGCAGTTACTGGGACTCGCGAGAGACCCAGTACTTC
CDR3 protein: CASSYWDSRETQYF